The clone carrying this TCR beta chain was counted at least ten times. The data originate from a study of T cells in Graves' hyperthyroidism and ophthalmopathy. Researchers amplified the TCR beta CDR3 regions from RNA transcripts. The TCR CDR3 first-round RT-PCR relied on the HTBI primer set. TCRdb recomputed calls from the multiplex PCR reads with MiXCR, one row per CDR3 protein. The repertoire holds under 600,000 distinct CDR3 sequences, with approximately 16% as singletons. This CDR3 is 11 amino acids long. Trimming removed 6 bases from V and 5 bases from J, with 7 bases in between. Germline V lookup: CDR1 MNHNS, CDR2 SASEGT.

The sequenced material came from blood. The chain uses TRBV6-1 and TRBJ2-5; no definite D call. This clonotype originated in a woman aged 40 to 50 with Graves' ophthalmopathy. CDR3 coding DNA: TGTGCCAGCAGAGAAAGGGAGACCCAGTACTTC. Its translation is CASRERETQYF.